Many counts were recorded for the clone carrying this T cell receptor beta chain. Antigen: not known. With V trimmed by 2 bases and J by 8 bases, 9 bases remained unmatched. CDR3 length: 15 amino acids. Germline V CDR1 and CDR2: MNHEY, SMNVEV (reference sequence). These data are taken from a study of T-cell reconstitution after alpha-beta-depleted transplantation in children. Study-level points and caveats: The study traced high day-60 TCRbeta diversity in some patients to surviving recipient T cells and thymic progenitors. Where alpha-beta T cells came from about two months after transplant was reportedly several hundred expanded graft clones. The main origin of T-cell counts and diversity one year after transplant was newly produced T cells.

During its preparation, the TCRbeta library received unique molecular identifiers. TCRdb independently ran MiXCR on the PCR reads; one entry per CDR3 protein. The data show 350,000 to 500,000 distinct CDR3 sequences, 43% seen once. This chain uses TRBV27 with TRBJ2-1; 7 nucleotides match TRBD2. The material sequenced was PBMCs, taken before TCRalphabeta/CD19-depleted stem cell transplant. This receptor was obtained from a girl aged 2 to 9 with aplastic anemia, due to receive a stem cell transplant. The CDR3 DNA sequence: TGTGCCAGCAGTTTAACGGGGGGATCTTCTGATGAGCAGTTCTTC. Translated, it gives CASSLTGGSSDEQFF.